This T cell receptor beta chain was obtained from a study of cytomegalovirus exposure and HLA in healthy donors. This CDR3 has 14 residues. V trimming: 5 bases; J trimming: 1 base; junction bases outside the gene matches: 5. In germline, CDR1 is SQVTM, CDR2 ANQGSEA. PCR was performed using 60 Vbeta and 13 Jbeta primers. TCRdb's table, derived via immunoSEQ multiplex PCR, lists solely in-frame clones and lacks some. In the table there are 65,000 to 90,000 clones, roughly 82% of which are singletons. The genes are TRBV29-1 and TRBJ2-7; TRBD2 agrees at 10 bases. This sequence originates from a man in his sixties or seventies in good health and CMV-seronegative. Sequenced: PBMCs. DNA of the CDR3: TGCAGCGTTAAACCGGGACTAGCGTCCTACGAGCAGTACTTC. Its protein product is CSVKPGLASYEQYF.